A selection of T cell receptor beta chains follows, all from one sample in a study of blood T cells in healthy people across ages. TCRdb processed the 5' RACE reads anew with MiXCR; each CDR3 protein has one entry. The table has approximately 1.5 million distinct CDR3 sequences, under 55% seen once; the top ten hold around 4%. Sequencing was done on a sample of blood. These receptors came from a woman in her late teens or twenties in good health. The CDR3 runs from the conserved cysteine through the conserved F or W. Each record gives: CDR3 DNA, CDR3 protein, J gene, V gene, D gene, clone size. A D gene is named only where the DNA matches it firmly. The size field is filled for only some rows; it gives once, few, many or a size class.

CDR3 DNA: TGCGCCAGCAGCTCCGGGAAGATATTAGTAGGGGAGACCCAGTACTTC
CDR3 protein: CASSSGKILVGETQYF
J gene: TRBJ2-5
V gene: TRBV5-1
D gene: -
clone size: few

CDR3 DNA: TGTGCCAGCAGCCACCGGGGGGACAGGGACACCTTC
CDR3 protein: CASSHRGDRDTF
J gene: TRBJ1-2
V gene: TRBV6-6
D gene: TRBD1
clone size: -

CDR3 DNA: TGCGCCAGCAGCTCGCGCCCCACAGGGACTAATGAAAAACTGTTTTTT
CDR3 protein: CASSSRPTGTNEKLFF
J gene: TRBJ1-4
V gene: TRBV5-1
D gene: -
clone size: -

CDR3 DNA: TGTGCCATCAGTGAATTTTCGGGGGCTTTCCTCTATGGCTACACCTTC
CDR3 protein: CAISEFSGAFLYGYTF
J gene: TRBJ1-2
V gene: TRBV10-3
D gene: -
clone size: few

CDR3 DNA: TGCAGTGCTTTGGGGGACAGCGGTTACACTGAAGCTTTCTTT
CDR3 protein: CSALGDSGYTEAFF
J gene: TRBJ1-1
V gene: TRBV20-1
D gene: TRBD1
clone size: -

CDR3 DNA: TGTGCCAGCTCACCAAGTTTGTCAACTAATGAAAAACTGTTTTTT
CDR3 protein: CASSPSLSTNEKLFF
J gene: TRBJ1-4
V gene: TRBV18
D gene: -
clone size: -

CDR3 DNA: TGCGCCAGCAGCCCGGGGGGGGGTTTCGACTACGAGCAGTACTTC
CDR3 protein: CASSPGGGFDYEQYF
J gene: TRBJ2-7
V gene: TRBV5-1
D gene: TRBD2
clone size: -

CDR3 DNA: TGTGCCATCAGTTTGGACAGAATCCCCTACGAGCAGTACTTC
CDR3 protein: CAISLDRIPYEQYF
J gene: TRBJ2-7
V gene: TRBV10-3
D gene: -
clone size: many

CDR3 DNA: TGTGCCGTCAGTGATTGGGTTCGCGGCTACACCTTC
CDR3 protein: CAVSDWVRGYTF
J gene: TRBJ1-2
V gene: TRBV10-3
D gene: -
clone size: -

CDR3 DNA: TGCAGTGCCAGGCTAAGGGGACAGACTAATCAGCCCCAGCATTTT
CDR3 protein: CSARLRGQTNQPQHF
J gene: TRBJ1-5
V gene: TRBV20-1
D gene: TRBD1
clone size: -

CDR3 DNA: TGCGCCAGCAGCTTGGAGGGTTTGGGAGAGACCCAGTACTTC
CDR3 protein: CASSLEGLGETQYF
J gene: TRBJ2-5
V gene: TRBV5-1
D gene: -
clone size: -

CDR3 DNA: TGTGCCAGCAGCTTACCCGGGACAGCGCAGGGTGGCTACACCTTC
CDR3 protein: CASSLPGTAQGGYTF
J gene: TRBJ1-2
V gene: TRBV7-9
D gene: TRBD1
clone size: -

CDR3 DNA: TGTGCCAGCCGCGGGACAGGAGGGCGAAATGAGCAGTTCTTC
CDR3 protein: CASRGTGGRNEQFF
J gene: TRBJ2-1
V gene: TRBV28
D gene: TRBD1
clone size: -

CDR3 DNA: TGTGCCAGTAGTGGGAACTCGAACACTGAAGCTTTCTTT
CDR3 protein: CASSGNSNTEAFF
J gene: TRBJ1-1
V gene: TRBV19
D gene: -
clone size: few